The present T cell receptor (beta chain) was sequenced within a study of cytomegalovirus exposure and HLA in healthy donors. Whole-study results and caveats: Productive rates of about 90% or about 30% were seen for most TCR beta V segments in an earlier analysis. A later analysis linked around 15,000 TCR beta sequences to HLA alleles at 0.05 false discovery rate. In a later analysis, most CMV-associated TCR beta chains appeared HLA-restricted.

With regard to this clone: Its antigen remains unidentified.

Trimming stripped 6 bases from V and 3 bases from J, with 11 bases between. This CDR3 has 13 amino acids. From germline, CDR1 is KGHSH and CDR2 LQKENI. The PCR used 60 Vbeta and 13 Jbeta primers. Source study methods: Per a later analysis, the number of unique TCR beta chains was some 75 million, of which 9 million to 14 million were shared. Assay used: immunoSEQ multiplex PCR; TCRdb lists only in-frame clones, some missing. Clonal size and the V and J genes are those of that table, whereas D and trimming came from the DNA. Here the sample spans about 160,000 clones, 68% being singletons. Material for sequencing was PBMCs. The origin of this receptor is a middle-aged man in good health and CMV-seronegative. The chain is built from TRBV18 and TRBJ1-1, with a weak D call TRBD1 (5 bases). This CDR3 reads CASSSGGDTEAFF. The CDR3 nucleotides read TGTGCCAGCTCGTCGGGGGGAGACACTGAAGCTTTCTTT. Full variable domain (outside the CDR3, taken from reference TRBV18 and TRBJ1-1): NAGVMQNPRHLVRRRGQEARLRCSPMKGHSHVYWYRQLPEEGLKFMVYLQKENIIDESGMPKERFSAEFPKEGPSILRIQQVVRGDSAAYFCASSSGGDTEAFFGQGTRLTVV.